Sequencing of this T cell receptor (beta chain) was carried out in a study of blood T cell repertoires in COVID-19. TCRdb's table, derived via immunoSEQ multiplex PCR, lists solely in-frame clones and lacks some. Altogether 140,000 or so clones are present, around 87% being singletons, with the ten largest covering 11%. The sample taken for sequencing was PBMCs or T cells enriched from blood (not recorded which). This clonotype was sampled from a man in his 60s who had recovered from COVID-19.

The CDR3 sequence is CASSQRGVDEQYF. The CDR3 DNA sequence: TGTGCCAGCAGCCAACGCGGTGTCGACGAGCAGTACTTC. The chain links TRBV3-1 (or the pseudogene TRBV3-2) to TRBJ2-7; no reliable D call. V gave up 2 bases and J gave up 5 bases, with 10 bases separating them. In germline, CDR1 is LGHDT, CDR2 YNNKEL (reference sequence). The CDR3 consists of 13 residues.